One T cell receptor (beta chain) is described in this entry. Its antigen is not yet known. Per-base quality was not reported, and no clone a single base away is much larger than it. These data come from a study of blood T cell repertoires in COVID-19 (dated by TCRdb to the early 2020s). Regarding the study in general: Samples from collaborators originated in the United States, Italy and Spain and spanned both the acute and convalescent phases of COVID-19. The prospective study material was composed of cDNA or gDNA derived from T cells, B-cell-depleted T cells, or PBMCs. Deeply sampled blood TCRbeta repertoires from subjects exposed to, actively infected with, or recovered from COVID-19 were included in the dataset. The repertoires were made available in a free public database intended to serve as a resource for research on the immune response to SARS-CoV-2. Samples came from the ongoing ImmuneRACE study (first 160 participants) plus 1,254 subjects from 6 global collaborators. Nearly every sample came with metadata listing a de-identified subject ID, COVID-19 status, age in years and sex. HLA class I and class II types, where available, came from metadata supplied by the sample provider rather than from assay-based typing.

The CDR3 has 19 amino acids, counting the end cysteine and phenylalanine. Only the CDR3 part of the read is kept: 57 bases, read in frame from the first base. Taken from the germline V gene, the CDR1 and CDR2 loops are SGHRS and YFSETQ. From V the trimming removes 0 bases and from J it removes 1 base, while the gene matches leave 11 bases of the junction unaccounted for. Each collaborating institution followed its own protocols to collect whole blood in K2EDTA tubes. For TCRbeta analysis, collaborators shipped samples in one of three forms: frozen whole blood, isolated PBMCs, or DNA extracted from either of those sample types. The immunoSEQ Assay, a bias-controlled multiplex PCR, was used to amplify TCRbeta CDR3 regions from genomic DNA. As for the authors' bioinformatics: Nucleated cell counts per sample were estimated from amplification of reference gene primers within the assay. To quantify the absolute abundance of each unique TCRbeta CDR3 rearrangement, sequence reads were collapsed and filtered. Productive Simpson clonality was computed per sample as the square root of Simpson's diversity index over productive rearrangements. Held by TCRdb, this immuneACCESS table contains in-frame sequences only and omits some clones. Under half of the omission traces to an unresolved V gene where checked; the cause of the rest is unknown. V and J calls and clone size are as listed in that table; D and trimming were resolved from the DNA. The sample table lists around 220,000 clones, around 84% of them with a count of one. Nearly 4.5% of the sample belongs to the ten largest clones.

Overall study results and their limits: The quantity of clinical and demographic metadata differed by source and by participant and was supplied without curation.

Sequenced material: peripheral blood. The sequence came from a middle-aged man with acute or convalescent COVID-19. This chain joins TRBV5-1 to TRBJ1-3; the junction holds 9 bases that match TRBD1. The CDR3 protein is CASSLGAGGTGRSGNTIYF. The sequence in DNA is TGCGCCAGCAGCTTGGGGGCTGGAGGGACAGGGCGATCTGGAAACACCATATATTTT.